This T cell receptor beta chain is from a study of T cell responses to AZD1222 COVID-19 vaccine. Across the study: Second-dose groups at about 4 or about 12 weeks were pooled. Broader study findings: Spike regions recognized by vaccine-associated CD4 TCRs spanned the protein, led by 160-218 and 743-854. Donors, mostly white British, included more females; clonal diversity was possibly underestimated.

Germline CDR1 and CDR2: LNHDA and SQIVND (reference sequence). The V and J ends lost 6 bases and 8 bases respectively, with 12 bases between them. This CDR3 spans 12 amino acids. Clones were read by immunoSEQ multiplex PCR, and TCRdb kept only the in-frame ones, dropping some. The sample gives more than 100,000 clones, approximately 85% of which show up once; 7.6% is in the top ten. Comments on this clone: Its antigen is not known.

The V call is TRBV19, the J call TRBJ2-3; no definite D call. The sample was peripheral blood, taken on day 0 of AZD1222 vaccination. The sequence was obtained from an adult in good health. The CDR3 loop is CASRGSSGTQYF. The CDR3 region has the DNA TGTGCCAGTAGGGGATCTTCAGGTACGCAGTATTTT.